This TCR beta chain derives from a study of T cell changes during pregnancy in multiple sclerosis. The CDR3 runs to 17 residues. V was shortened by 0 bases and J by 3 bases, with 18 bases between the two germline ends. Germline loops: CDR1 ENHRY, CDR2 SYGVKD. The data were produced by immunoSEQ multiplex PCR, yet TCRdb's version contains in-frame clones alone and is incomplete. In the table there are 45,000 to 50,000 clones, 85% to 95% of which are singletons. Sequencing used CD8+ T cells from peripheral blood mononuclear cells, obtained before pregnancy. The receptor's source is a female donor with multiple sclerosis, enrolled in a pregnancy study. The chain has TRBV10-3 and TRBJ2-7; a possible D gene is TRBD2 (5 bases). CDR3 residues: CAISESIVPGRLYEQYF. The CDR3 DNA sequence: TGTGCCATCAGTGAGTCGATTGTGCCGGGGAGACTCTACGAGCAGTACTTC.